Listed here are 20 T cell receptor beta chains from one sample, sequenced in a study of CXCR3-negative and CXCR3-positive naive CD8 T cells. The TRB cDNA libraries were prepared by 5' RACE with UMI labels. TCRdb re-called the 5' RACE reads, yielding one record per CDR3 amino acid sequence without DNA. The sample includes about 43,000 distinct CDR3 sequences. Sequencing was done on a sample of memory CD8+ T cells from blood. These receptors originate from a human donor in good health. Some clones in this sample may be carry-over from other donors' samples.

Frequency places this clonotype as medium-sized. The chain is built from TRBV29-1 and TRBJ2-3; as DNA is missing, the TRBD1 call by TCRdb cannot be tested. This CDR3 contains 14 residues. Germline CDR1 is SQVTM and CDR2 is ANQGSEA. The CDR3 protein is CSVVWGRVTDTQYF.

This sequence joins TRBV4-1 and TRBJ1-1. The CDR3 has 13 amino acids. CDR1 is MGHRA, CDR2 YSYEKL, per germline. The CDR3 loop reads CASSQELGREAFF.

The genes are TRBV20-1 and TRBJ2-7; TCRdb names TRBD1, which stays unverified in the absence of DNA. The CDR3 covers 15 residues. CDR1 DFQATT and CDR2 SNEGSKA come from the germline V gene (reference sequence). CDR3: CSAFSTGGSSYEQYF.

The V gene is TRBV15, the J gene TRBJ2-7; the D call of TRBD2 rests on TCRdb alone, since no DNA is present to check it. The V gene's germline CDR1 is LNHNV and CDR2 YYDKDF (reference sequence). The CDR3 runs 22 residues. This CDR3 reads CATSRPRTGDPTSGGAGYEQYF.

The CDR3 sequence: CSVAGTSGDTDTQYF. This chain connects TRBV29-1 to TRBJ2-3; TCRdb outputs TRBD2, but without DNA this stays unchecked. The CDR3 is made up of 15 amino acids. CDR1 and CDR2 (germline): SQVTM, ANQGSEA.

By frequency, this clonotype is medium-sized. This chain uses TRBV7-8 with TRBJ2-1; TCRdb's D call, TRBD1, is unchecked because there is no DNA. CDR1 is SGHVS, CDR2 FQNEAQ, per germline. The CDR3 extends over 16 amino acids. The CDR3 sequence: CASSLAPGHYYNEQFF.

The V call is TRBV6-2 or TRBV6-3, the J call TRBJ2-3. This CDR3 is built from 13 residues. Germline V lookup: CDR1 MNHEY, CDR2 SVGEGT. CDR3 amino acids: CASWDLHTDTQYF.

The chain is built from TRBV6-2 or TRBV6-3 and TRBJ2-2. The length of the CDR3 is 14 residues. Germline CDR1 is MNHEY and CDR2 is SVGEGT. The CDR3 protein is CASSYPGHTGELFF.

This sequence joins TRBV15 and TRBJ2-5. This CDR3 contains 13 residues. Germline V gives CDR1 LNHNV, CDR2 YYDKDF (reference sequence). The CDR3 protein is CATSGGTEENQYF.

The chain carries TRBV5-1 and TRBJ1-2; TCRdb outputs TRBD1, but without DNA this stays unchecked. This CDR3 comprises 14 residues. Germline loops: CDR1 SGHRS, CDR2 YFSETQ. Here the CDR3 reads CASSEDRGAYGYTF.

The rearrangement links TRBV9 to TRBJ2-1. The CDR3 totals 11 residues. Germline V gives CDR1 SGDLS, CDR2 YYNGEE. The CDR3 here is CASSVEGEQFF.

J is TRBJ2-7 and V is TRBV27; the TCRdb D gene call, TRBD1, has no DNA to confirm it. Germline values: CDR1 MNHEY, CDR2 SMNVEV (reference sequence). The CDR3 is 13 amino acids. The CDR3 sequence is CASSLGQGFEQYF.

This chain links TRBV7-3 with TRBJ2-1. There are 15 residues in the CDR3. CDR1 and CDR2 (germline): SGHTA, FQGTGA. This CDR3 reads CASSWTGSSYNEQFF.

The chain couples TRBV19 to TRBJ1-5; TCRdb calls TRBD1, which cannot be checked without DNA. CDR1 and CDR2 from the germline V gene are LNHDA and SQIVND (reference sequence). The CDR3 length is 13 residues. The CDR3 here is CASSDGGLQPQHF.

The rearrangement links TRBV12-3 or TRBV12-4 to TRBJ2-7; the TCRdb D gene call, TRBD1, has no DNA to confirm it. This CDR3 is built from 17 residues. The chain's CDR3 is CASSSSRDRGLEYEQYF.

J is TRBJ1-1 and V is TRBV2; TCRdb proposes TRBD1, but this gene call is untestable without DNA. The CDR3 loop spans 19 amino acids. CDR1 and CDR2 (germline): SNHLY, FYNNEI. CDR3 in amino acids: CASGPIDFTGGYLNTEAFF.

The chain uses TRBV4-3 and TRBJ1-2; TCRdb picks TRBD1, but there is no DNA to check that call. The CDR3 has 15 amino acids. Germline lookup yields CDR1 LGHNA and CDR2 YSLEER. This CDR3 reads CASSQTRQGIYGYTF.

This rearrangement joins TRBV4-2 to TRBJ1-1; there is no DNA to check the TCRdb D call of TRBD1. This CDR3 has 15 residues. Germline CDR1 LGHNA, CDR2 YNFKEQ. CDR3 amino acids: CASSQEWGWNTEAFF.

The genes are TRBV7-9 and TRBJ2-5; the D call from TCRdb, TRBD2, cannot be confirmed without DNA. The CDR3 sequence is 13 residues long. The germline CDR1 and CDR2 sequences are SEHNR and FQNEAQ (reference sequence). CDR3 amino acids: CASSFPSHSTQYF. Using reference TRBV7-9 and TRBJ2-5 for the parts outside the CDR3, the full variable domain is DTGVSQNPRHKITKRGQNVTFRCDPISEHNRLYWYRQTLGQGPEFLTYFQNEAQLEKSRLLSDRFSAERPKGSFSTLEIQRTEQGDSAMYLCASSFPSHSTQYFGPGTRLLVL.

The chain couples TRBV11-2 to TRBJ2-5. CDR3 length: 14 amino acids. The germline V gene has CDR1 SGHAT and CDR2 FQNNGV. This CDR3 reads CASSLVTAQETQYF.